This T cell receptor beta chain was sequenced for a study of cytomegalovirus exposure and HLA in healthy donors. Study results and caveats: The authors later found TCR association rates varying by HLA locus, with DRB1 most and HLA-C fewest. Altogether, 150 or so TCR beta chains were recorded as cytomegalovirus-associated. Further analysis was carried out later, and it showed several of the most significant clusters appearing linked to common viral pathogens.

Germline-derived CDR1 and CDR2 are SGHTA and FQGNSA. Between the trimmed V and J ends, which lost 3 bases and 6 bases, there was a span of 9 bases. The CDR3 totals 12 residues. With regard to this clone: Its antigen is not identified.

The PCR ran on 60 Vbeta and 13 Jbeta primers. The table came from immunoSEQ multiplex PCR; TCRdb's copy has only in-frame clones and leaves some out. The table includes about 160,000 clones, 80% detected once. What was sequenced was PBMCs. This TCR was sampled from a man younger than 40 in good health and CMV-seronegative. This sequence joins TRBV7-2 and TRBJ2-7; TRBD2 might be the D (6 bases). In DNA form, the CDR3 reads TGTGCCAGCAGCTTTACTAGCAGCGAGCAGTACTTC. Translation: CASSFTSSEQYF.